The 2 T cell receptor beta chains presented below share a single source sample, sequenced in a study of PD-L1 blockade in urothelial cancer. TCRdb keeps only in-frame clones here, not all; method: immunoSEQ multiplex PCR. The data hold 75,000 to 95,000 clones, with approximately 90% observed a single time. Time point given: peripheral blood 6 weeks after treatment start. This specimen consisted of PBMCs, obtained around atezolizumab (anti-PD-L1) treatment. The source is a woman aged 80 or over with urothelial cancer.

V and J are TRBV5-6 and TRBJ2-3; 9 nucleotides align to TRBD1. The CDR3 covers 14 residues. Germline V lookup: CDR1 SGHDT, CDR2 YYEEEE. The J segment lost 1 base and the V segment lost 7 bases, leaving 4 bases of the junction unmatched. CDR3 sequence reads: CASLGQGGTDTQYF. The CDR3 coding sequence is TGTGCCAGCCTGGGACAGGGAGGCACAGATACGCAGTATTTT.

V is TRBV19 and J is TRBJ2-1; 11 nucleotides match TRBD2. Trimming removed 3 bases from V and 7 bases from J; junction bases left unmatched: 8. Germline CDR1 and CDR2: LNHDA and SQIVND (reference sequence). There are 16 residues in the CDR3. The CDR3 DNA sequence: TGTGCCAGTAGTATTGTAGCGGGAGGGCGAAGGAATGAGCAGTTCTTC. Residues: CASSIVAGGRRNEQFF. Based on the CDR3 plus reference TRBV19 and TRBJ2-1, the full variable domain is DGGITQSPKYLFRKEGQNVTLSCEQNLNHDAMYWYRQDPGQGLRLIYYSQIVNDFQKGDIAEGYSVSREKKESFPLTVTSAQKNPTAFYLCASSIVAGGRRNEQFFGPGTRLTVL.